This is a list of T cell receptor beta chains from one sample in a study of blood T cell repertoires in COVID-19. The method was immunoSEQ multiplex PCR; TCRdb's version includes in-frame clones alone and lacks a portion of them. The sample has some 200,000 clones, around 91% seen once. The sequenced sample consisted of PBMCs or T cells enriched from blood (not recorded which). The receptor set was obtained from a young woman in a cohort exposed to, infected with or recovered from COVID-19 (not recorded which). CDR3s include the opening cysteine and the closing phenylalanine or tryptophan. The D gene is left open where the match is weak. Where a row states a size, it is once, few, many or the class of an expanded clone; other rows omit it.

>.|TRBV10-1|TRBJ2-1|TRBD2
TGCGCCAGCAGTCTCACCCGAACCAGCGGGGGGGCGGGCTCCTACAATGAGCAGTTCTTC
CASSLTRTSGGAGSYNEQFF
>.|TRBV18|TRBJ2-7|TRBD1
TGTGCCAGCTCAACTGGACAGGGGCCCTACGAGCAGTACTTC
CASSTGQGPYEQYF
>once|TRBV10-2|TRBJ1-4|.
TGCGCCAGCAGCCACAGGGAGCATGAAAAACTGTTTTTT
CASSHREHEKLFF
>.|TRBV6-5|TRBJ1-6|TRBD1
TGTGCCAGCAGTACCTCCGGGACAGGGTCTTCACCCCTCCACTTT
CASSTSGTGSSPLHF
>once|TRBV3-1/TRBV3-2|TRBJ1-4|TRBD1
TGTGCCAGCAGCCAGCGACAGGGTGATACGGGTGAAAAACTGTTTTTT
CASSQRQGDTGEKLFF
>.|TRBV18|TRBJ1-6|.
TGTGCCAGCTCACCACGGGAGGTTTCACCCGGCACCTATAATTCACCCCTCCACTTT
CASSPREVSPGTYNSPLHF
>.|TRBV6-5|TRBJ1-2|.
TGTGCCAGCCCCGGAACAGGCGCCCCAATAGAGGGCTACACCTTC
CASPGTGAPIEGYTF
>.|TRBV7-9|TRBJ1-5|.
TGTGCCAGCAGCCCAGATCGGGGAGGCAATCAGCCCCAGCATTTT
CASSPDRGGNQPQHF
>.|TRBV28|TRBJ2-7|TRBD2
TGTGCCAGCAGTTTAAGGCCTAGCGGGGTAACCTACGAGCAGTACTTC
CASSLRPSGVTYEQYF
>.|TRBV3-1/TRBV3-2|TRBJ1-5|TRBD1
TGTGCCAGCAGCAAAGGGACAGGGGCCAATCAGCCCCAGCATTTT
CASSKGTGANQPQHF
>.|TRBV5-1|TRBJ2-7|.
TGCGCCAGCAGCTACGACGGCGGGGAAGAGGAGCAGTACTTC
CASSYDGGEEEQYF
>.|TRBV6-6|TRBJ2-1|TRBD2
TGTGCCAGCAGTCCCCTAGCGGGAGATTCCTACAATGAGCAGTTCTTC
CASSPLAGDSYNEQFF
>.|TRBV5-4|TRBJ1-1|.
TGTGCCAGCAGCTCTAGGTACATGAACACTGAAGCTTTCTTT
CASSSRYMNTEAFF
>.|TRBV18|TRBJ2-1|.
TGTGCCAGCTCACAGGGAGTTGTGTCCTACAATGAGCAGTTCTTC
CASSQGVVSYNEQFF
>.|TRBV28|TRBJ2-2|.
TGTGCCAGCAGCTCCCACTCCCTCCTAGCCGGGGAGCTGTTTTTT
CASSSHSLLAGELFF
>.|TRBV19|TRBJ2-1|TRBD2
TGTGCCAGTAGTATAGAGGAGAGCGGGAGGGCCGACCGGTTCTTC
CASSIEESGRADRFF
>.|TRBV28|TRBJ1-2|.
TGTGCCAGCAGTTTACGGGTCTACCCTGGCGGCTACACCTTC
CASSLRVYPGGYTF
>.|TRBV10-3|TRBJ1-2|TRBD1
TGTGCCATCGGGGGACAGGGTGCCTACGGCTACACCTTC
CAIGGQGAYGYTF
>.|TRBV9|TRBJ2-2|TRBD2
TGTGCCAGCAGCGTCACAGGCGGGGGGGACACCGGGGAGCTGTTTTTT
CASSVTGGGDTGELFF
>.|TRBV11-3|TRBJ2-2|.
TGTGCCAGCAAGACAGGCGGCCCAACCGGGGAGCTGTTTTTT
CASKTGGPTGELFF
>.|TRBV2|TRBJ2-3|TRBD2
TGTGCCAGCAGGGGAAGACGTAGAAGACTAGCGGGAGGGGGAAGCACAGATACGCAGTATTTT
CASRGRRRRLAGGGSTDTQYF
>.|TRBV6-5|TRBJ2-1|TRBD2
TGTGCCGGGCGGGGGGCCGTCTACAATGAGCAGTTCTTC
CAGRGAVYNEQFF
>.|TRBV28|TRBJ2-4|.
TGTGCCAGCGCGGAAGCGACAGCCAAAAACATTCAGTACTTC
CASAEATAKNIQYF